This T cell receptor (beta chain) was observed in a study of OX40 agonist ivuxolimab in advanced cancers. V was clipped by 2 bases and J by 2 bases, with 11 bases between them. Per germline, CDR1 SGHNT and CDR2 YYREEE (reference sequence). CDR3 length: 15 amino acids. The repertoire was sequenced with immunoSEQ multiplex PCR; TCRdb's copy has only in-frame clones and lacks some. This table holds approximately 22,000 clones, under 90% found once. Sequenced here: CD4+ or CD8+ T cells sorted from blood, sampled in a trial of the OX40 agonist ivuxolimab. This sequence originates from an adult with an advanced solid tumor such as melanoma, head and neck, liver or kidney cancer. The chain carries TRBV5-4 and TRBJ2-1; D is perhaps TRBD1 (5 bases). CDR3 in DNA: TGTGCCAGCAGCTTCAGGGTGGCCCCCTACAATGAGCAGTTCTTC. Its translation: CASSFRVAPYNEQFF. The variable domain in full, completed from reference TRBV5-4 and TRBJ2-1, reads ETGVTQSPTHLIKTRGQQVTLRCSSQSGHNTVSWYQQALGQGPQFIFQYYREEENGRGNFPPRFSGLQFPNYSSELNVNALELDDSALYLCASSFRVAPYNEQFFGPGTRLTVL.